This T cell receptor beta chain was retrieved from a study of CXCR3-negative and CXCR3-positive naive CD8 T cells. Points on this clonotype: Its antigen remains unidentified.

Germline V gene data show CDR1 as SQVTM and CDR2 as ANQGSEA. The CDR3 contains 14 residues. The study's findings and limits: Across naive subsets, surface CD5 expression was comparable, and TCR strength was inferred from properties of the TRB CDR3. The majority of assays used fresh PBMCs, and CXCR3 expression partially decreased after cryopreservation. Unlike memory cells, which differed, naive CXCR3-negative and CXCR3-positive cells had similar TRBV-TRBJ usage. Memory CD8+ cells showed much lower diversity, while both naive subsets displayed comparably high diversity.

All TRB cDNA libraries came from 5' RACE performed with UMI labels. TCRdb reworked the 5' RACE reads into one entry per CDR3 protein, no DNA. The repertoire table contains roughly 48,000 distinct CDR3 sequences. This sequence joins TRBV29-1 and TRBJ2-3; TCRdb's D call, TRBD1, is unchecked because there is no DNA. Sequenced: memory CD8+ T cells from blood. The TCR was taken from a human donor in good health. Some clones in this sample may be carry-over from other donors' samples. CDR3 amino acids: CSVRLLSGGDTQYF.